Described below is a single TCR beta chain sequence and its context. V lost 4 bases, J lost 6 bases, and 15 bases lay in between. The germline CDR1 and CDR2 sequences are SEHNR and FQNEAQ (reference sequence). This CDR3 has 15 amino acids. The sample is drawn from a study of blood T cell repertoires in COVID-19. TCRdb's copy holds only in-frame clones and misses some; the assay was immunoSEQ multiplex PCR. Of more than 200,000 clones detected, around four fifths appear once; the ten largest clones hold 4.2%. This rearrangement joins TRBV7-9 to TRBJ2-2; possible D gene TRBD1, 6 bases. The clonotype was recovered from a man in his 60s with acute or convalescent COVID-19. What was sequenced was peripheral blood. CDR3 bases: TGTGCCAGCAGCTCCGGGTCAGGGGTAGCCGGGGAGCTGTTTTTT. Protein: CASSSGSGVAGELFF.